The 21 T cell receptor beta chains in this list originate from one sample, sequenced in a study of CD8+CD57+ T cells in acquired aplastic anemia. The template for TCR beta VDJ and CDR3 sequence profiling was genomic DNA. TCRdb reprocessed the reads via MiXCR and lists one record per CDR3 protein. Of 400,000 to 600,000 distinct CDR3 sequences in the sample, less than 35% are singletons; the top ten hold roughly 0.89%. Patients chosen for sequencing had CD8+CD57+ cells that had expanded, as shown by flow cytometry. The sequencing sample was made of sorted CD4+, CD8+, or CD8+CD57+ T cells (not recorded which) from PBMCs. The receptors originated from a human donor with aplastic anemia.

In the case of this clonotype: Mismatch with germline at one junction end may stem from a read error. The chain joins TRBV10-3 to TRBJ1-5, with D perhaps TRBD1 (5 bases). Germline assignment: CDR1 ENHRY and CDR2 SYGVKD. This CDR3 region has 12 residues. The CDR3 reads CGISQGDRPQHF. CDR3 nucleotide sequence: TGTGGCATCAGCCAGGGAGATCGGCCCCAGCATTTT.

This clonotype was picked up many times. The chain recombines TRBV5-1 with TRBJ1-2; no definite D call. CDR1 is SGHRS and CDR2 is YFSETQ in the germline V gene. The ends were cut back, 0 bases at V and 5 bases at J, with 8 bases in the middle. CDR3 length: 13 residues. The CDR3 nucleotides are TGCGCCAGCAGCTTGGAGGAAGGGTATGGCTACACCTTC. As protein: CASSLEEGYGYTF.

At least ten counts were recorded for this clonotype. The chain uses TRBV7-3 and TRBJ2-7; no clear D gene. Trimming cost V 0 bases and J 6 bases, with 12 bases left between them. Per germline, CDR1 SGHTA and CDR2 FQGTGA. The CDR3 loop spans 14 amino acids. The CDR3 sequence: CASSLTSIGSEQYF. As DNA, the CDR3 is TGTGCCAGCAGCTTAACTTCGATCGGGTCCGAGCAGTACTTC.

The V gene is TRBV25-1, the J gene TRBJ1-2; D is undetermined. In germline, CDR1 is MGHDK, CDR2 SYGVNS. Deletions cut 6 bases from V and 3 bases from J, with 20 bases between. The CDR3 covers 16 residues. CDR3: CASSRGLREQYYGYTF. For the CDR3, the DNA is TGTGCCAGCAGCCGAGGATTACGGGAGCAGTACTATGGCTACACCTTC.

This clonotype was seen only a few times. The chain is built from TRBV25-1 and TRBJ2-5, with 10 bases fitting TRBD2. CDR1 is MGHDK, CDR2 SYGVNS, per germline. The V and J ends lost 5 bases and 5 bases, in that order; junction bases with no gene match: 14. The CDR3 extends over 17 amino acids. The CDR3 nucleotides are TGTGCCAGCAGTCCCCGTCGGTCTAGCGGGGGTACTGAGACCCAGTACTTC. Translating gives CASSPRRSSGGTETQYF.

This rearrangement joins TRBV5-1 to TRBJ1-4; the D is unclear. V was trimmed by 4 bases and J by 2 bases, leaving 21 bases between them. Germline CDR1 and CDR2: SGHRS and YFSETQ. The CDR3 is 18 amino acids. This chain's CDR3 is CASSTVGSWSATNEKLFF. In DNA, the CDR3 is TGCGCCAGCAGCACGGTGGGATCTTGGTCTGCGACTAATGAAAAACTGTTTTTT.

This clonotype was seen at least ten times. The V gene is TRBV5-4, the J gene TRBJ2-7; 11 bases align to TRBD2. The V segment lost 5 bases and the J segment 4 bases; nucleotides outside the gene matches: 5. CDR1 SGHNT and CDR2 YYREEE come from the germline V gene (reference sequence). The CDR3 is made up of 14 amino acids. For the CDR3, the DNA is TGTGCCAGCAGGTACGGGACTAGCGGATACGAGCAGTACTTC. Translating gives CASRYGTSGYEQYF. The variable domain in full, completed from reference TRBV5-4 and TRBJ2-7, reads ETGVTQSPTHLIKTRGQQVTLRCSSQSGHNTVSWYQQALGQGPQFIFQYYREEENGRGNFPPRFSGLQFPNYSSELNVNALELDDSALYLCASRYGTSGYEQYFGPGTRLTVT.

This clonotype came up a few times. In DNA form, the CDR3 reads TGCGCCAGCAGCCAAGTTTTCGGCAGGGGTAGGAGTCAGCCCCAGCATTTT. It is translated as CASSQVFGRGRSQPQHF. The rearrangement joins TRBV4-1 to TRBJ1-5; D is perhaps TRBD1 (6 bases). Germline V lookup: CDR1 MGHRA, CDR2 YSYEKL. The V and J ends lost 1 base and 6 bases respectively, with 19 bases between them. The CDR3 length is 17 residues.

This clonotype was found many times. The rearrangement joins TRBV15 to TRBJ2-1; no clear D gene. CDR1 and CDR2 from the germline V gene are LNHNV and YYDKDF (reference sequence). Trimming removed 1 base at V and 6 bases at J, with 7 bases between. The CDR3 extends over 13 amino acids. CDR3 sequence: CATSRGDSNEQFF. CDR3 in DNA: TGTGCCACCAGCAGAGGGGATAGCAATGAGCAGTTCTTC.

This sequence joins TRBV20-1 and TRBJ1-5; no definite D call. The CDR3 runs to 14 residues. Trimming removed 0 bases at V and 5 bases at J, with 11 bases between. CDR1 and CDR2 (germline): DFQATT, SNEGSKA (reference sequence). The CDR3 bases are TGCAGTGCTAGAGATACGGTGGTTGATCAGCCCCAGCATTTT. This codes for CSARDTVVDQPQHF.

There are many counts of this clonotype. The rearrangement links TRBV19 to TRBJ1-1, with unresolved D. V lost 3 bases and J lost 1, with 9 bases in between. Per the germline V gene, CDR1 is LNHDA and CDR2 is SQIVND (reference sequence). This CDR3 region has 14 residues. CDR3 DNA: TGTGCCAGTAGTATCGGACGGGAGAACACTGAAGCTTTCTTT. Its protein product is CASSIGRENTEAFF.

This clonotype occurred a few times. This chain connects TRBV6-1 to TRBJ1-5, with a tentative D call TRBD1 (6 bases). The CDR3 is made up of 17 amino acids. The germline V gene has CDR1 MNHNS and CDR2 SASEGT. V was trimmed by 5 bases and J by 0 bases, leaving 17 bases between them. The CDR3 DNA is TGTGCCAGCAGTCCCGGGGGCCCAGGGTATAGCAATCAGCCCCAGCATTTT. Translation: CASSPGGPGYSNQPQHF.

Regarding this clonotype: A clone one base away is much larger, so this may be a read error. V is TRBV7-3 and J is TRBJ2-7; D is perhaps TRBD1 (6 bases). The CDR3 is made up of 15 amino acids. Germline V gene sequence: CDR1 SGHTA, CDR2 FQGTGA. DNA for the CDR3: TGTGCCCGCAGCTTATACAGGGCAAACGCATACGAGCAGTACTTC. Encoded protein: CARSLYRANAYEQYF. Drawing the rest from reference TRBV7-3 and TRBJ2-7, the complete variable domain is GAGVSQTPSNKVTEKGKYVELRCDPISGHTALYWYRQSLGQGPEFLIYFQGTGAADDSGLPNDRFFAVRPEGSVSTLKIQRTERGDSAVYLCARSLYRANAYEQYFGPGTRLTVT.

The V gene is TRBV2, the J gene TRBJ1-3; D might be TRBD1 (5 bases). The CDR3 is made up of 14 amino acids. The germline V and J ends were trimmed by 6 bases and 0 bases, with 9 bases remaining between them. The germline V gene encodes CDR1 SNHLY and CDR2 FYNNEI. The CDR3 sequence: CASSFGGSGNTIYF. Written as DNA, the CDR3 is TGTGCCAGCAGCTTCGGGGGCTCTGGAAACACCATATATTTT.

This clonotype occurred many times. The chain is built from TRBV19 and TRBJ2-6; D gene uncertain. Germline assignment: CDR1 LNHDA and CDR2 SQIVND (reference sequence). The CDR3 has 14 residues. Trimming shortened V by 4 bases and J by 5 bases, and 9 bases separated the two germline ends. The CDR3 nucleotides read TGTGCCAGTAGTACGACTGTTAGGGCCAACGTCCTGACTTTC. It yields the protein CASSTTVRANVLTF. The full variable domain, its missing parts supplied by reference TRBV19 and TRBJ2-6, is DGGITQSPKYLFRKEGQNVTLSCEQNLNHDAMYWYRQDPGQGLRLIYYSQIVNDFQKGDIAEGYSVSREKKESFPLTVTSAQKNPTAFYLCASSTTVRANVLTFGAGSRLTVL.

The table lists this clonotype with many counts. The chain recombines TRBV15 with TRBJ1-4, with no clear D. Germline loops: CDR1 LNHNV, CDR2 YYDKDF (reference sequence). The CDR3 loop spans 12 amino acids. V was shortened by 1 base and J by 8 bases, with 5 bases between the two germline ends. CDR3 loop: CATSRVPEKLFF. In nucleotides, the CDR3 is TGTGCCACCAGCAGAGTGCCCGAAAAACTGTTTTTT.

This clonotype was observed a few times. The chain combines TRBV4-2 with TRBJ1-5; D is undetermined. The CDR3 extends over 15 amino acids. Germline V gene sequence: CDR1 LGHNA, CDR2 YNFKEQ. V was shortened by 0 bases and J by 3 bases, with 9 bases between the two germline ends. CDR3 DNA: TGTGCCAGCAGCCAAGAGTCTTACGCCAATCAGCCCCAGCATTTT. Protein: CASSQESYANQPQHF.

The chain employs TRBV10-3 and TRBJ2-5; 10 bases are a match to TRBD1. The V gene end was trimmed by 10 bases and the J gene end by 5 bases; junction bases not matched to a gene: 13. CDR3 length equals 15 residues. Germline lookup yields CDR1 ENHRY and CDR2 SYGVKD. This chain's CDR3 is CASSPTTGGAETQYF. The CDR3 DNA reads as TGTGCCAGCTCACCTACGACAGGGGGCGCGGAGACCCAGTACTTC.

The rearrangement links TRBV5-5 to TRBJ1-1, with 9 bases matching TRBD1. V was pared by 1 base and J by 5 bases, with 9 bases of the junction left unmatched. Germline V gives CDR1 SGHKS, CDR2 YYEKEE (reference sequence). This CDR3 has 16 amino acids. The CDR3 DNA reads as TGTGCCAGCAGCTTGTGGGGGACAGGGCCCCTAACTGAAGCTTTCTTT. Its protein is CASSLWGTGPLTEAFF.

This clonotype was seen once. One base away lies a much larger clone, so this may be a sequencing read error. The chain couples TRBV20-1 to TRBJ1-2; 9 bases are a match to TRBD1. The CDR3 is made up of 13 amino acids. Germline CDR1 DFQATT, CDR2 SNEGSKA (reference sequence). For the CDR3, the DNA is TGCGGTGCGAGGGGACAGGGAGATTATGGCTACACCTTC. Its protein is CGARGQGDYGYTF.

The chain is built from TRBV19 and TRBJ2-3, with a tentative D call TRBD1 (5 bases). The V gene's germline CDR1 is LNHDA and CDR2 SQIVND (reference sequence). Trimming took 5 bases from V and 6 from J, leaving 12 bases between them. The CDR3 runs 13 residues. CDR3 region: CASSVGHGDTQYF. The CDR3 coding sequence is TGTGCCAGTAGTGTCGGACATGGGGATACGCAGTATTTT. The full variable domain, its missing parts supplied by reference TRBV19 and TRBJ2-3, is DGGITQSPKYLFRKEGQNVTLSCEQNLNHDAMYWYRQDPGQGLRLIYYSQIVNDFQKGDIAEGYSVSREKKESFPLTVTSAQKNPTAFYLCASSVGHGDTQYFGPGTRLTVL.